The present entry profiles one T cell receptor (beta chain) with its context. V was pared by 5 bases and J by 7 bases, with 18 bases between. The CDR3 is 15 residues long. The germline V gene has CDR1 SGHAT and CDR2 FQNNGV. How the authors handled the data: Using reference gene primer amplification, nucleated cell counts were estimated. The table came from immunoSEQ multiplex PCR; TCRdb's copy has only in-frame clones and leaves some out. The DNA gave D and trimming, while V, J and clone size come from that table. The data contain approximately 130,000 clones, approximately 90% of them singletons. This entry belongs to a study of blood T cell repertoires in COVID-19. As for the study in general: Specimens from acute and convalescent COVID-19 originated in the United States, Italy and Spain. Nucleic acid was either cDNA or gDNA, and it came from T cells, B-cell-depleted T cells, or PBMCs.

The TCR sequence derives from a man aged 50-59 years with acute or convalescent COVID-19. The chain links TRBV11-2 to TRBJ2-4; D possibly corresponds to TRBD2 (5 bases). Sequencing was done on a sample of peripheral blood. In nucleotides, the CDR3 is TGTGCCAGCAGCGGCCGACTACCATCCGGGAACATTCAGTACTTC. As protein: CASSGRLPSGNIQYF.